The 10 T cell receptor beta chains below were found in one sample sequenced in a study of technical replicates of blood from four donors (dated 2017 in TCRdb). Library preparation used the immunoSEQ multiplex PCR assay. The clones in this table, taken by TCRdb from immuneACCESS, are in-frame only. Not every clone is retained; where verified, under half of the shortfall comes from an unresolved V gene, and the cause of the rest is unknown. In this sample the table shows 60,000 or so clones, roughly 97% of which occur a single time. The ten largest clones represent 0.15% to 0.25% of the sample. The sequencing sample was made of T cells isolated from PBMCs. The receptors come from a human donor in good health.

The chain has TRBV30 and TRBJ1-1; weak D call: TRBD1 (6 bases). Looked up from germline, CDR1 is GTSNPN and CDR2 is SVGIG (reference sequence). The CDR3 consists of 14 residues. Trimming shortened V by 4 bases and J by 1 base, and 13 bases separated the two germline ends. The CDR3, as DNA: TGTGCCTGGACGAGACCGGGACAGAACACTGAAGCTTTCTTT. Translating it yields CAWTRPGQNTEAFF.

This sequence joins TRBV6-5 and TRBJ1-2; D gene ambiguous. The CDR3 consists of 13 residues. CDR1 and CDR2 from the germline V gene are MNHEY and SVGAGI. The V end lost 4 bases, the J end lost 5 bases, and 11 bases lay between the germline ends. The CDR3 sequence: CASSWSGGYGYTF. The CDR3 DNA sequence: TGTGCCAGCAGTTGGAGTGGAGGGTATGGCTACACCTTC.

This chain uses TRBV27 with TRBJ2-1, with 9 bases fitting TRBD1. The CDR3 loop spans 15 amino acids. V lost 4 bases, J lost 1 base, and 2 bases stayed unmatched. CDR1 is MNHEY and CDR2 is SMNVEV in the germline V gene (reference sequence). The CDR3: CASSSGTGSYNEQFF. CDR3 coding DNA: TGTGCCAGCAGTTCCGGGACAGGGTCCTACAATGAGCAGTTCTTC.

In its sample, this clone was seen once. This sequence joins TRBV27 and TRBJ1-1; the D gene is possibly TRBD1 (6 bases). Trimming pared 0 bases from V and 1 base from J, leaving 15 bases between. Germline CDR1 reads MNHEY; CDR2 reads SMNVEV (reference sequence). This CDR3 spans 17 amino acids. The chain's CDR3 is CASSLSIPPGENTEAFF. The DNA for the CDR3 is TGTGCCAGCAGTTTATCGATTCCACCAGGGGAGAACACTGAAGCTTTCTTT.

The rearrangement joins TRBV4-1 to TRBJ2-6; 15 nucleotides line up with TRBD2. Germline V gene sequence: CDR1 MGHRA, CDR2 YSYEKL. The CDR3 spans 21 residues. With 4 bases clipped from V and 4 bases from J, the junction kept 14 bases outside the gene matches. In nucleotides, the CDR3 is TGCGCCAGCAGCCCGCGCTCCCGGACTAGCGGGAGGGAAGCAGGGGCCAACGTCCTGACTTTC. Translated: CASSPRSRTSGREAGANVLTF.

The chain employs TRBV6-1 and TRBJ2-3; D call uncertain. With 10 bases removed from V and 1 base from J, the gap between germline ends came to 12 bases. CDR1 and CDR2 from the germline V gene are MNHNS and SASEGT. This CDR3 region has 13 residues. The CDR3 here is CANLDSGTDTQYF. The CDR3 coding sequence is TGTGCCAATCTTGACTCGGGCACAGATACGCAGTATTTT.

The rearrangement joins TRBV5-1 to TRBJ1-5, with 9 bases that match TRBD1. This CDR3 spans 14 amino acids. Germline V gene sequence: CDR1 SGHRS, CDR2 YFSETQ. After removal of 4 bases from V and 5 bases from J, the junction contained 4 bases not matched to a gene. The CDR3 protein is CASSQDRGDQPQHF. CDR3 DNA: TGCGCCAGCAGCCAGGACAGGGGAGATCAGCCCCAGCATTTT.

The J gene is TRBJ2-6, the V gene TRBV7-8, with 7 bases that match TRBD1. Trimming took 5 bases from V and 1 from J; bases not matched to a gene: 14. Germline assignment: CDR1 SGHVS and CDR2 FQNEAQ. The CDR3 is 19 amino acids. The DNA for the CDR3 is TGTGCCAGCAGCCGCCCCCAAGGCAGGGGGTTGTCTGGGGCCAACGTCCTGACTTTC. This encodes CASSRPQGRGLSGANVLTF.

The V and J genes are TRBV4-1 and TRBJ2-2; the D gene is possibly TRBD1 (5 bases). The CDR3 has 14 residues. V was clipped by 8 bases and J by 6 bases, with 16 bases between them. Germline loops: CDR1 MGHRA, CDR2 YSYEKL. The CDR3, as DNA: TGCGCCAGCCAGGGAATGAGTCGGGCCGGGGAGCTGTTTTTT. Its protein is CASQGMSRAGELFF.

This chain connects TRBV12-5 to TRBJ1-1; no reliable D call. Germline values: CDR1 LGHNT, CDR2 FRNRAP. V lost 2 bases to trimming and J lost 5 bases, with 9 bases between them. This CDR3 spans 13 amino acids. The CDR3 DNA sequence: TGTGCTAGTGGTTTGTCTTTGGAGACTGAAGCTTTCTTT. It specifies CASGLSLETEAFF.